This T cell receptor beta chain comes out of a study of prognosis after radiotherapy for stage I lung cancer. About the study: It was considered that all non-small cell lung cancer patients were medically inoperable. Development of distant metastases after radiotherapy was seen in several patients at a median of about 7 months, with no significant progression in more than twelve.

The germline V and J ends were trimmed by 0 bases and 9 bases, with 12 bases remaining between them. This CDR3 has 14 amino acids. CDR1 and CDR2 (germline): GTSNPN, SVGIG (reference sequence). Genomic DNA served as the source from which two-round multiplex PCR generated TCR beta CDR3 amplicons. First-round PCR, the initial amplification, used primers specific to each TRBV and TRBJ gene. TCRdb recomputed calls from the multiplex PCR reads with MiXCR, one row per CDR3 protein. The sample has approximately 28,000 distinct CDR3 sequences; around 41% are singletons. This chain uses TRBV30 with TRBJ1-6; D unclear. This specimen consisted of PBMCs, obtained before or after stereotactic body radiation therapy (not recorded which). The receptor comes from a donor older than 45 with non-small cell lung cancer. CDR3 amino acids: CAWSVLSGSSPLHF. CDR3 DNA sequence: TGTGCCTGGAGTGTACTTTCCGGGAGTTCACCCCTCCACTTT. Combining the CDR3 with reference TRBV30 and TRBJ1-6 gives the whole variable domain SQTIHQWPATLVQPVGSPLSLECTVEGTSNPNLYWYRQAAGRGLQLLFYSVGIGQISSEVPQNLSASRPQDRQFILSSKKLLLSDSGFYLCAWSVLSGSSPLHFGNGTRLTVT.